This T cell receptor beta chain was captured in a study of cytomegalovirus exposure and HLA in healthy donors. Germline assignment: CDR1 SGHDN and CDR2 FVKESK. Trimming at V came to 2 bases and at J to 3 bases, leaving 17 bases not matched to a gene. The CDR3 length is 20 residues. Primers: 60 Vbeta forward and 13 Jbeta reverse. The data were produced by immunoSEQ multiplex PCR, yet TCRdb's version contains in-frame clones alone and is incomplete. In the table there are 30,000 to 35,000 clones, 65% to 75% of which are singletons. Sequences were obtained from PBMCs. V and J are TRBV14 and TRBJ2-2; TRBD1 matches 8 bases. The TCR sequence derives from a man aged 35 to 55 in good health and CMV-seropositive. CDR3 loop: CASSQKGDRGRREDTGELFF. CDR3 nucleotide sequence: TGTGCCAGCAGCCAAAAGGGAGACAGGGGAAGGCGCGAGGACACCGGGGAGCTGTTTTTT.